Listed here are 9 T cell receptor beta chains from one sample, sequenced in a study of cytomegalovirus exposure and HLA in healthy donors. Primers included in the PCR were 60 Vbeta and 13 Jbeta primers. Some clones are missing from TCRdb's copy, which holds only in-frame ones; the method was immunoSEQ multiplex PCR. The repertoire holds more than 150,000 clones, with around 80% as singletons. Sequencing used PBMCs. The source of these receptors is a woman in her 40s in good health and CMV-seropositive.

The CDR3 protein is CASSVTRGHNEQFF. The CDR3 DNA sequence: TGTGCCAGCAGCGTAACGAGAGGGCACAATGAGCAGTTCTTC. The chain is built from TRBV9 and TRBJ2-1; D possibly corresponds to TRBD2 (5 bases). CDR1 is SGDLS, CDR2 YYNGEE, per germline. This CDR3 comprises 14 residues. V was clipped by 1 base and J by 5 bases, with 10 bases between them.

CDR3 DNA: TGTGCCAGCAGGGGGTTGGGGGCGGGGGACTATGGCTACACCTTC. This gives the protein CASRGLGAGDYGYTF. The chain uses TRBV27 and TRBJ1-2, with TRBD1 as a possible D gene (6 bases). Germline lookup yields CDR1 MNHEY and CDR2 SMNVEV (reference sequence). V shed 6 bases and J shed 3 bases, with 17 bases lying between them. The CDR3 spans 15 residues.

The CDR3 loop is CASSLGQGARVNQPQHF. The CDR3 coding sequence is TGTGCCAGCAGTCTCGGACAGGGGGCTCGAGTAAATCAGCCCCAGCATTTT. The chain carries TRBV27 and TRBJ1-5, with 11 bases matching TRBD1. The CDR3 runs 17 residues. Trimming removed 5 bases from V and 4 bases from J; junction bases left unmatched: 10. Per the germline V gene, CDR1 is MNHEY and CDR2 is SMNVEV (reference sequence).

This rearrangement joins TRBV27 to TRBJ1-2; 7 bases are a match to TRBD1. In germline, CDR1 is MNHEY, CDR2 SMNVEV (reference sequence). The CDR3 runs to 13 residues. Losses at the gene ends were 3 bases for V and 8 bases for J; bases not matched to a gene: 6. CDR3 DNA: TGTGCCAGCAGTTTTTCAGGGGACAGCGGCTACACCTTC. It yields the protein CASSFSGDSGYTF.

The CDR3 region has the DNA TGTGCCAGCAGCTTGGGGGCGACTGCGGGGACCGGGGAGCTGTTTTTT. This sequence encodes CASSLGATAGTGELFF. This chain connects TRBV5-8 to TRBJ2-2, with D perhaps TRBD2 (6 bases). Germline V lookup: CDR1 SGHTS, CDR2 YDEGEE. CDR3 length equals 16 residues. Trimming cost V 0 bases and J 5 bases, with 14 bases left between them.

This clone was seen a handful of times. The chain joins TRBV2 to TRBJ2-7; 7 positions match TRBD2. V was pared by 6 bases and J by 7 bases, with 12 bases of the junction left unmatched. Germline loops: CDR1 SNHLY, CDR2 FYNNEI. The CDR3 extends over 14 amino acids. The CDR3 spells CASRPAVAGGEQYF. CDR3 DNA sequence: TGTGCCAGCAGGCCGGCAGTAGCGGGTGGAGAGCAGTACTTC.

The chain has TRBV7-3 and TRBJ2-5; D perhaps matches TRBD2 (7 bases). In germline, CDR1 is SGHTA, CDR2 FQGTGA. There are 17 residues in the CDR3. V gave up 11 bases and J gave up 5 bases, with 30 bases separating them. The CDR3 here is CAQSTGNPGAGVETQYF. The CDR3 DNA reads as TGTGCCCAATCTACGGGGAACCCGGGGGCGGGAGTGGAGACCCAGTACTTC.

This chain uses TRBV6-1 with TRBJ1-1; possibly TRBD1 for D (5 bases). Germline lookup yields CDR1 MNHNS and CDR2 SASEGT. The CDR3 has 14 amino acids. V lost 7 bases and J lost 1, with 13 bases in between. The CDR3 DNA reads as TGTGCCAGCAATCCGGTGGGGGGGAACACTGAAGCTTTCTTT. The encoded protein is CASNPVGGNTEAFF.

V is TRBV30 and J is TRBJ1-5, with TRBD1 identical over 8 bases. The CDR3 runs 15 residues. Germline V lookup: CDR1 GTSNPN, CDR2 SVGIG (reference sequence). The V and J ends lost 1 base and 2 bases, in that order; junction bases with no gene match: 4. Here the CDR3 reads CAWSATDRGNQPQHF. The CDR3 nucleotides are TGTGCCTGGAGTGCCACGGACAGGGGCAATCAGCCCCAGCATTTT.